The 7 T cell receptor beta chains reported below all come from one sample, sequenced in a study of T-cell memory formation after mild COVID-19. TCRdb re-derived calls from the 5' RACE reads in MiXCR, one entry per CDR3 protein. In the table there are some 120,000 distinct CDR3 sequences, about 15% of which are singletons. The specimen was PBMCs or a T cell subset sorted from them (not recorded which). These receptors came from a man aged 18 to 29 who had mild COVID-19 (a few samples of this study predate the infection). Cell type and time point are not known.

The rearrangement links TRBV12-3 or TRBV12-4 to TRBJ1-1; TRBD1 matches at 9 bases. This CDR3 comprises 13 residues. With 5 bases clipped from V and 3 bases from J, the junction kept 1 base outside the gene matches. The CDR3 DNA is TGTGCCAGCAGTCGGACAGGGGACACTGAAGCTTTCTTT. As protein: CASSRTGDTEAFF.

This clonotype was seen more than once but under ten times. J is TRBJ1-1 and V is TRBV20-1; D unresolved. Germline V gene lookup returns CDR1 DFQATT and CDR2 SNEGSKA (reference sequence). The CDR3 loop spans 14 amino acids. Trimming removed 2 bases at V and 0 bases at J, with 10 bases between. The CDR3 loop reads CSARRPPMNTEAFF. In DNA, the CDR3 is TGCAGTGCTAGAAGACCGCCCATGAACACTGAAGCTTTCTTT.

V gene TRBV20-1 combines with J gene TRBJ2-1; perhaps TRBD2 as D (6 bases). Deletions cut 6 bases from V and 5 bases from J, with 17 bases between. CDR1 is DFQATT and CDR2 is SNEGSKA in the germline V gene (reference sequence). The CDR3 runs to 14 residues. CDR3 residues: CSATRDFRDNEQFF. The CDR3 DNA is TGCAGTGCAACCCGGGACTTCCGTGACAATGAGCAGTTCTTC.

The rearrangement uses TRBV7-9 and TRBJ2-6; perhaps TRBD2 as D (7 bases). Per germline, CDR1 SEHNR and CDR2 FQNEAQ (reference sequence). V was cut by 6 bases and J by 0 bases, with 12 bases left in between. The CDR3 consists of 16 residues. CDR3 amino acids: CASRRGQTSGANVLTF. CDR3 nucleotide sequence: TGTGCCAGCAGGCGGGGGCAAACCTCTGGGGCCAACGTCCTGACTTTC.

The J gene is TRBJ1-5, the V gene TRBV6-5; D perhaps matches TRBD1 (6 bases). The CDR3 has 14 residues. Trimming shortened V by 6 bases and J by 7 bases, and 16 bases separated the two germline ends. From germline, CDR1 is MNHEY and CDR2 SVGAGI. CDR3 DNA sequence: TGTGCCAGCAGCCCAACAGGGTTCGGGCAGCCCCAGCATTTT. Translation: CASSPTGFGQPQHF.

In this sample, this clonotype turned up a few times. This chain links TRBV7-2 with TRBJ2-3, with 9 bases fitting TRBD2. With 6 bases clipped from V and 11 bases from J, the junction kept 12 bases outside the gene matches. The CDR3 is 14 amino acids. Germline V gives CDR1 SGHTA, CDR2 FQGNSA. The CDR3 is CASSTTSGGIGQYF. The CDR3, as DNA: TGTGCCAGCAGTACCACCAGCGGGGGGATTGGGCAGTATTTT.

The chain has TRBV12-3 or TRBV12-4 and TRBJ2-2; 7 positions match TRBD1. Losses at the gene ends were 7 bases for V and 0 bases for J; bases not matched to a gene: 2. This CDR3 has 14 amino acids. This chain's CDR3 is CASIRGTNTGELFF. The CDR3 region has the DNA TGTGCCAGCATCAGGGGGACGAACACCGGGGAGCTGTTTTTT.